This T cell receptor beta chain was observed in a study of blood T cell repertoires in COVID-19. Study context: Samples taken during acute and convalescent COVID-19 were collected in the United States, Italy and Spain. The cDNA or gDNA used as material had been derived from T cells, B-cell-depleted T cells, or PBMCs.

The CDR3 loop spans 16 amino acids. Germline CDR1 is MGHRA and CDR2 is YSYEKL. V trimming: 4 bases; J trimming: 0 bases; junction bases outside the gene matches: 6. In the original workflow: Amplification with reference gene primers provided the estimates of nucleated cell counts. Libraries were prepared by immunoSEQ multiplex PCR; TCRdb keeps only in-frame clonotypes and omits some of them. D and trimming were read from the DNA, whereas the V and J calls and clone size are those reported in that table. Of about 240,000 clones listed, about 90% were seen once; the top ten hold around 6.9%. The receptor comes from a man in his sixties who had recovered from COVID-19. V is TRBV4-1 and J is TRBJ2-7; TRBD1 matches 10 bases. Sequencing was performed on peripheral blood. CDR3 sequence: CASSRGRDRGSYEQYF. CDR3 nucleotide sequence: TGCGCCAGCAGCCGCGGGCGGGACAGGGGCTCCTACGAGCAGTACTTC.